The text below deals with one T cell receptor (beta chain). The method was immunoSEQ multiplex PCR; TCRdb's version includes in-frame clones alone and lacks a portion of them. There are some 200,000 clones in the sample; 89% occur only once, and about 5% lies in the top ten. CDR1 is MNHEY, CDR2 SMNVEV, per germline (reference sequence). J lost 0 bases, V lost 6 bases, and 3 bases had no gene match. The CDR3 is 15 amino acids. This record belongs to a study of blood T cell repertoires in COVID-19. Across the whole study: T cells, B-cell-depleted T cells, or PBMCs supplied cDNA or gDNA.

The clonotype was recovered from a woman between 40 and 55 years old with acute or convalescent COVID-19. The genes are TRBV27 and TRBJ1-3; the match to TRBD1 covers 9 bases. Sequenced sample: peripheral blood. In DNA, the CDR3 is TGTGCCAGCAGCCCGGGACAGGGCTCTGGAAACACCATATATTTT. Residues: CASSPGQGSGNTIYF.